The 26 T cell receptor beta chains below come from one sample, sequenced in a study of T cell responses to AZD1222 COVID-19 vaccine. Sequenced by immunoSEQ multiplex PCR; TCRdb stores in-frame clones only, minus some. The table shows 100,000 to 130,000 clones, with around 90% occurring only once. The starting material was peripheral blood, obtained on day 0 of AZD1222 vaccination. The receptors were gathered from an adult in good health.

This clone has only one observation. DNA for the CDR3: TGTGCCTGGAGATTGGGACTAGCGGGAAACAATGAGCAGTTCTTC. Residues: CAWRLGLAGNNEQFF. The chain employs TRBV30 and TRBJ2-1; 13 positions match TRBD2. Germline V CDR1 and CDR2: GTSNPN, SVGIG (reference sequence). After removal of 3 bases from V and 5 bases from J, the junction contained 4 bases not matched to a gene. This CDR3 has 15 residues.

The rearrangement uses TRBV6-1 and TRBJ2-4; 8 nucleotides agree with TRBD2. V shed 1 base, J shed 7 bases, and the junction held 3 bases outside the gene matches. CDR1 and CDR2 from the germline V gene are MNHNS and SASEGT. This CDR3 has 14 amino acids. CDR3 DNA: TGTGCCAGCAGTGAAGGGGCGGGGGGCAACATTCAGTACTTC. Protein sequence: CASSEGAGGNIQYF.

This chain links TRBV30 with TRBJ1-3; the D is unclear. V was trimmed by 0 bases and J by 0 bases, leaving 9 bases between them. CDR3 length: 15 residues. Germline assignment: CDR1 GTSNPN and CDR2 SVGIG (reference sequence). The CDR3 loop reads CAWSVWPYSGNTIYF. In DNA, the CDR3 is TGTGCCTGGAGTGTCTGGCCTTACTCTGGAAACACCATATATTTT.

This chain connects TRBV18 to TRBJ2-5; the match to TRBD1 covers 9 bases. This CDR3 is built from 15 residues. V lost 3 bases to trimming and J lost 0 bases; unmatched junction nucleotides: 2. Germline-derived CDR1 and CDR2 are KGHSH and LQKENI. This CDR3 is CASSPGQGYQETQYF. The CDR3 DNA follows: TGTGCCAGCTCACCTGGACAGGGGTACCAAGAGACCCAGTACTTC.

Only one count was recorded for this clone. Here the CDR3 DNA reads TGTGCCAGCTCACCCTCGACAACGGGGGCCTATGGCTACACCTTC. Amino acids: CASSPSTTGAYGYTF. V gene TRBV18 combines with J gene TRBJ1-2; D might be TRBD1 (6 bases). V was pared by 3 bases and J by 4 bases, with 15 bases between. This CDR3 comprises 15 residues. CDR1 KGHSH and CDR2 LQKENI come from the germline V gene.

This sequence joins TRBV30 and TRBJ2-2; 7 nucleotides line up with TRBD2. Germline V gives CDR1 GTSNPN, CDR2 SVGIG (reference sequence). The CDR3 covers 15 residues. The chain's CDR3 is CAFGREGYGTGELFF. As DNA, the CDR3 is TGTGCTTTTGGGAGGGAGGGATACGGCACCGGGGAGCTGTTTTTT.

This clone was counted once. This chain connects TRBV2 to TRBJ1-4, with D unresolved. V lost 6 bases to trimming and J lost 0 bases, with 11 bases between them. Germline CDR1 is SNHLY and CDR2 is FYNNEI. This CDR3 has 15 amino acids. The CDR3 DNA reads TGTGCCAGCAGGAGATTTCGGCCAACTAATGAAAAACTGTTTTTT. It specifies CASRRFRPTNEKLFF.

V and J are TRBV19 and TRBJ1-2, with 11 nucleotides matching TRBD1. V lost 5 bases, J lost 2 bases, and 7 bases stayed unmatched. There are 16 residues in the CDR3. In germline, CDR1 is LNHDA, CDR2 SQIVND (reference sequence). This CDR3 is CASSYWTGGANYGYTF. The CDR3 DNA is TGTGCCAGTAGTTACTGGACAGGGGGCGCCAACTATGGCTACACCTTC.

V and J are TRBV13 and TRBJ1-6; D is unclear. V was shortened by 5 bases and J by 0 bases, with 8 bases between the two germline ends. This CDR3 is built from 15 residues. Germline values: CDR1 PRHDT, CDR2 FYEKMQ (reference sequence). The CDR3 DNA follows: TGTGCCAGCAGCCACCAGAGCTCCTATAATTCACCCCTCCACTTT. Translated: CASSHQSSYNSPLHF.

The sample holds one count of this clone. V is TRBV7-8 and J is TRBJ2-1, with a tentative D call TRBD1 (5 bases). CDR3 size: 14 residues. The V gene lost 4 bases and the J gene lost 6 bases, with 13 bases spanning the gap. Germline V gene lookup returns CDR1 SGHVS and CDR2 FQNEAQ. The CDR3 is CASSSLGAGNEQFF. Written as DNA, the CDR3 is TGTGCCAGCAGCTCCCTAGGGGCAGGCAATGAGCAGTTCTTC.

This clone is a singleton in its sample. A junction boundary mismatches the germline segment, possibly from a read error. The J gene is TRBJ2-5, the V gene TRBV7-3; 8 bases map to TRBD2. CDR1 SGHTA and CDR2 FQGTGA come from the germline V gene. The CDR3 length is 16 residues. CDR3 DNA sequence: TGTGCCAGCAGCTTTAACGGGAGGGCCCCTCAAGAGGCCCAGTACTTC. This sequence encodes CASSFNGRAPQEAQYF.

The chain combines TRBV24-1 with TRBJ2-1, with unresolved D. CDR3 size: 14 residues. Germline V lookup: CDR1 KGHDR, CDR2 SFDVKD. The V and J ends lost 1 base and 2 bases respectively, with 5 bases between them. CDR3 in DNA: TGTGCCACCAGTGATTTCGGCCCCTACAATGAGCAGTTCTTC. Amino acid sequence: CATSDFGPYNEQFF.

This clone was seen a single time. V is TRBV7-9 and J is TRBJ2-1; D may be TRBD2 (7 bases). The CDR3 loop spans 16 amino acids. With 1 base removed from V and 10 bases from J, the gap between germline ends came to 20 bases. Looked up from germline, CDR1 is SEHNR and CDR2 is FQNEAQ (reference sequence). Written as DNA, the CDR3 is TGTGCCAGCAGCTTAGATCAGGGGTCGGAGGGAGGGGAGCAGTTCTTC. Protein: CASSLDQGSEGGEQFF. The variable domain in full, with the rest retrieved from reference TRBV7-9 and TRBJ2-1, is DTGVSQNPRHKITKRGQNVTFRCDPISEHNRLYWYRQTLGQGPEFLTYFQNEAQLEKSRLLSDRFSAERPKGSFSTLEIQRTEQGDSAMYLCASSLDQGSEGGEQFFGPGTRLTVL.

V usage is TRBV19 and J usage is TRBJ2-2, with TRBD2 matching 11 bases. V lost 6 bases, J lost 7 bases, and 10 bases stayed unmatched. CDR3 length: 16 residues. The V gene's germline CDR1 is LNHDA and CDR2 SQIVND (reference sequence). DNA for the CDR3: TGTGCCAGTAGCCGCGCTCGACTAGCGGGAAACGGGGAGCTGTTTTTT. This translates into CASSRARLAGNGELFF.

The chain joins TRBV28 to TRBJ1-2; no clear D gene. The CDR3 contains 12 residues. V was clipped by 2 bases and J by 6 bases, with 7 bases between them. Germline CDR1 is MDHEN and CDR2 is SYDVKM. The CDR3 DNA sequence: TGTGCCAGCAGTTTACTCCAAAATGGCTACACCTTC. It specifies CASSLLQNGYTF.

The V call is TRBV12-3 or TRBV12-4, the J call TRBJ1-6; the D gene is possibly TRBD1 (6 bases). The V end lost 5 bases, the J end lost 8 bases, and 10 bases lay between the germline ends. The CDR3 contains 13 residues. CDR3 bases: TGTGCCAGCAGTCCCGGGACACATTCACCCCTCCACTTT. Translation gives CASSPGTHSPLHF.

V gene TRBV2 combines with J gene TRBJ2-1; 10 nucleotides agree with TRBD2. V was pared by 8 bases and J by 6 bases, with 13 bases of the junction left unmatched. Germline CDR1 reads SNHLY; CDR2 reads FYNNEI. The CDR3 length is 16 residues. The CDR3, as DNA: TGTGCCAGCCTAGCGGGGGCGTTCGGGGTCATCAATGAGCAGTTCTTC. Residues: CASLAGAFGVINEQFF.

This clone has just one count. The rearrangement uses TRBV19 and TRBJ2-3; 9 bases agree with TRBD2. V trimming: 3 bases; J trimming: 4 bases; junction bases outside the gene matches: 17. Germline V CDR1 and CDR2: LNHDA, SQIVND (reference sequence). The CDR3 is 19 residues long. CDR3 DNA sequence: TGTGCCAGTAGTATGATTGGATTAGGAGTAGCGGGAGACTCAGATACGCAGTATTTT. This translates into CASSMIGLGVAGDSDTQYF. The complete variable domain, with remaining parts taken from reference TRBV19 and TRBJ2-3, reads DGGITQSPKYLFRKEGQNVTLSCEQNLNHDAMYWYRQDPGQGLRLIYYSQIVNDFQKGDIAEGYSVSREKKESFPLTVTSAQKNPTAFYLCASSMIGLGVAGDSDTQYFGPGTRLTVL.

This clone was detected only once. The rearrangement uses TRBV4-3 and TRBJ2-4, with TRBD2 matching over 11 bases. Per the germline V gene, CDR1 is LGHNA and CDR2 is YSLEER. CDR3 length: 17 amino acids. J gave up 0 bases and V 2 bases, and 3 bases lay outside the gene matches. The CDR3 sequence is CASSQRLAGLAKNIQYF. In nucleotides, the CDR3 is TGCGCCAGCAGCCAAAGACTAGCGGGACTAGCCAAAAACATTCAGTACTTC.

This chain uses TRBV5-1 with TRBJ2-5, with TRBD1 matching over 9 bases. This CDR3 region has 16 residues. CDR1 SGHRS and CDR2 YFSETQ come from the germline V gene. With V trimmed by 3 bases and J by 1 base, 7 bases remained unmatched. This CDR3 reads CASSSSGQGVQETQYF. The CDR3, as DNA: TGCGCCAGCAGCTCCTCGGGACAGGGCGTCCAAGAGACCCAGTACTTC.

V gene TRBV5-1 combines with J gene TRBJ1-2, with D possibly TRBD1 on 5 matching bases. Germline-derived CDR1 and CDR2 are SGHRS and YFSETQ. CDR3 length: 15 residues. The V end lost 0 bases, the J end lost 7 bases, and 16 bases lay between the germline ends. The CDR3: CASSLGPRDVGGYTF. The CDR3, as DNA: TGCGCCAGCAGCTTGGGCCCCAGGGATGTGGGTGGCTACACCTTC.

V usage is TRBV30 and J usage is TRBJ1-2; 8 positions agree with TRBD1. Germline V CDR1 and CDR2: GTSNPN, SVGIG (reference sequence). This CDR3 contains 13 residues. V lost 1 base, J lost 2 bases, and 0 bases stayed unmatched. The DNA for the CDR3 is TGTGCCTGGAGTGGGGACAGGAACTATGGCTACACCTTC. This sequence encodes CAWSGDRNYGYTF.

The chain combines TRBV4-1 with TRBJ1-1; D remains unclear. Trimming took 0 bases from V and 11 from J, leaving 10 bases between them. The CDR3 consists of 12 residues. Germline values: CDR1 MGHRA, CDR2 YSYEKL. CDR3 in DNA: TGCGCCAGCAGCCAAGAGGTGGTTGAGGCTTTCTTT. Its protein product is CASSQEVVEAFF.

The V call is TRBV28, the J call TRBJ1-6; D unresolved. Trimming shortened V by 7 bases and J by 3 bases, and 13 bases separated the two germline ends. Germline V lookup: CDR1 MDHEN, CDR2 SYDVKM. The CDR3 is 15 residues long. The CDR3 loop reads CASMSDTHYNSPLHF. The CDR3 DNA reads TGTGCCAGCATGTCAGATACCCACTATAATTCACCCCTCCACTTT.

The rearrangement links TRBV30 to TRBJ2-7; 10 bases are shared with TRBD2. With 2 bases clipped from V and 4 bases from J, the junction kept 5 bases outside the gene matches. The CDR3 is made up of 14 amino acids. CDR1 and CDR2 (germline): GTSNPN, SVGIG (reference sequence). CDR3 residues: CAWSLAGALYEQYF. DNA of the CDR3: TGTGCCTGGAGTCTAGCGGGAGCCCTTTACGAGCAGTACTTC.

This chain joins TRBV28 and TRBJ1-5; D is perhaps TRBD1 (6 bases). V lost 5 bases and J lost 6, with 14 bases in between. The CDR3 covers 14 residues. The germline CDR1 and CDR2 sequences are MDHEN and SYDVKM. CDR3 DNA: TGTGCCAGCAGTAAGTCAAGGGGGGCTCAGCCCCAGCATTTT. Translated: CASSKSRGAQPQHF.